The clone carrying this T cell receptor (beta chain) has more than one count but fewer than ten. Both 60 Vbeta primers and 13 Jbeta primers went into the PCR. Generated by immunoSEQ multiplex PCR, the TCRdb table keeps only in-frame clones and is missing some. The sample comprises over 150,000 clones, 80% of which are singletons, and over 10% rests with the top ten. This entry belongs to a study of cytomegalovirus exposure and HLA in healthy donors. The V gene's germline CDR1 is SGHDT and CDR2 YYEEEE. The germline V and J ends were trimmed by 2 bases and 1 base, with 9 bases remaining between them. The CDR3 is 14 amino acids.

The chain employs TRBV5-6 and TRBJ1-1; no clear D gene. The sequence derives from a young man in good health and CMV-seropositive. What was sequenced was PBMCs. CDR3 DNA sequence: TGTGCCAGCAGCTTTCTGGGCTGGAACACTGAAGCTTTCTTT. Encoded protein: CASSFLGWNTEAFF.